Listed here are 11 T cell receptor beta chains from one sample, sequenced in a study of cytomegalovirus exposure and HLA in healthy donors. 60 Vbeta and 13 Jbeta primers were used in PCR. Only in-frame clones appear in the TCRdb table, and some are missing; sequencing was by immunoSEQ multiplex PCR. This table has 150,000 to 200,000 clones, roughly 75% appearing once. Sequencing used PBMCs. Receptors originate from a man younger than 30 in good health and CMV-seropositive.

The chain carries TRBV10-3 and TRBJ2-7, with TRBD2 identical over 8 bases. The V segment lost 2 bases and the J segment 5 bases; nucleotides outside the gene matches: 2. The germline CDR1 and CDR2 sequences are ENHRY and SYGVKD. The CDR3 contains 13 residues. CDR3 DNA sequence: TGTGCCATCAGTGAGGAACTAGCGGACGAGCAGTACTTC. It encodes CAISEELADEQYF.

A few counts support this clone. The chain combines TRBV28 with TRBJ2-7; D not resolved. Germline V gives CDR1 MDHEN, CDR2 SYDVKM. V was cut by 2 bases and J by 0 bases, with 11 bases left in between. The CDR3 has 15 residues. This chain's CDR3 is CASSLKLTPSYEQYF. The CDR3 DNA sequence: TGTGCCAGCAGTTTAAAACTAACCCCCTCCTACGAGCAGTACTTC.

J is TRBJ2-1 and V is TRBV28, with TRBD2 matching over 11 bases. V was clipped by 4 bases and J by 4 bases; unmatched bases: 15. This CDR3 has 19 residues. Per germline, CDR1 MDHEN and CDR2 SYDVKM. The CDR3 sequence is CASSSIGTSGAIDYNEQFF. The DNA of the CDR3 is TGTGCCAGCAGTTCCATTGGGACTAGCGGAGCAATAGATTACAATGAGCAGTTCTTC.

This clone was detected a few times. The V gene is TRBV6-6, the J gene TRBJ2-5; tentatively, D is TRBD2 (5 bases). This CDR3 contains 13 residues. The V gene lost 6 bases and the J gene lost 3 bases, with 11 bases spanning the gap. The germline CDR1 and CDR2 sequences are MNHNY and SVGAGI (reference sequence). This CDR3 is CASSSGVKETQYF. The CDR3 DNA is TGTGCCAGCAGCTCCGGGGTAAAAGAGACCCAGTACTTC.

J is TRBJ2-2 and V is TRBV18, with 13 bases aligning to TRBD2. CDR1 and CDR2 (germline): KGHSH, LQKENI. The ends lost 5 bases at V and 3 bases at J; junction bases unmatched: 0. The CDR3 consists of 15 residues. CDR3 nucleotide sequence: TGTGCCAGCTCAACTAGCGGGAGGGACACCGGGGAGCTGTTTTTT. This codes for CASSTSGRDTGELFF.

This clone was counted a few times. This chain joins TRBV5-1 and TRBJ1-1; the D is unclear. CDR3 size: 14 residues. Germline-derived CDR1 and CDR2 are SGHRS and YFSETQ. Trimming pared 3 bases from V and 6 bases from J, leaving 15 bases between. The CDR3 reads CASSWTSLGAEAFF. The CDR3 DNA reads as TGCGCCAGCAGCTGGACTTCCCTTGGGGCTGAAGCTTTCTTT.

The chain links TRBV30 to TRBJ2-1, with D possibly TRBD1 on 6 matching bases. The CDR3 consists of 18 residues. Germline CDR1 is GTSNPN and CDR2 is SVGIG (reference sequence). Trimming took 1 base from V and 2 from J, leaving 21 bases between them. The CDR3 DNA follows: TGTGCCTGGAGTGGGGGGCATGGTTGGGTCGGCCCCTACAATGAGCAGTTCTTC. Translated, it gives CAWSGGHGWVGPYNEQFF.

CDR3 loop: CASSIGQGSQETQYF. The CDR3 DNA reads TGTGCCAGTAGTATAGGGCAGGGAAGTCAGGAGACCCAGTACTTC. The chain links TRBV19 to TRBJ2-5, with D possibly matching TRBD1 (5 bases). The CDR3 runs to 15 residues. V lost 1 base to trimming and J lost 5 bases, with 14 bases between them. CDR1 and CDR2 (germline): LNHDA, SQIVND (reference sequence).

The CDR3 region is CASSLSGPSYEQYF. CDR3 DNA: TGTGCCAGCAGTTTAAGCGGGCCCTCCTACGAGCAGTACTTC. The chain carries TRBV2 and TRBJ2-7; TRBD2 might be the D (6 bases). Trimming cost V 5 bases and J 0 bases, with 11 bases left between them. CDR1 is SNHLY, CDR2 FYNNEI, per germline. This CDR3 comprises 14 residues.

This rearrangement joins TRBV13 to TRBJ1-2; D unresolved. The V gene lost 5 bases and the J gene lost 3 bases, with 28 bases spanning the gap. Germline V gene data show CDR1 as PRHDT and CDR2 as FYEKMQ (reference sequence). This CDR3 region has 19 residues. CDR3 in amino acids: CASSQATWPGTRRDYGYTF. In DNA form, the CDR3 reads TGTGCCAGCAGCCAAGCCACCTGGCCAGGAACTAGGAGAGACTATGGCTACACCTTC.

This sequence joins TRBV19 and TRBJ2-7; 11 bases match TRBD2. Germline assignment: CDR1 LNHDA and CDR2 SQIVND (reference sequence). The CDR3 contains 15 residues. Trimming at V came to 6 bases and at J to 4 bases, leaving 8 bases not matched to a gene. CDR3 loop: CASSSGTSGDYEQYF. The CDR3 coding sequence is TGTGCCAGTAGCAGCGGGACTAGCGGAGATTACGAGCAGTACTTC.